This TCR beta chain was captured by sequencing in a study of cytomegalovirus exposure and HLA in healthy donors. Study-wide context: It was reported in a later analysis that the 120 validation repertoires used the same platform as the roughly 640 first-cohort repertoires.

Notes on the study in general: The study designated 150 to 200 TCR beta chains cytomegalovirus-associated. Most TCRs appeared rarely, but some public TCRs recurred in many donors. A subsequent analysis found that TCR clusters from the first cohort also tended to co-occur in the 90 to 150 validation repertoires, with approximately 95% of cluster scores above 0.

TCRdb keeps only in-frame clones here, not all; method: immunoSEQ multiplex PCR. The sample has a few hundred thousand clones; roughly 88% are singletons. The CDR3 runs to 15 residues. The V end lost 2 bases, the J end lost 4 bases, and 14 bases lay between the germline ends. CDR1 and CDR2 (germline): SGHTA, FQGNSA. Note on this clone: The antigen remains unidentified.

The TCR was taken from a woman between 18 and 29 years old in good health and CMV-seronegative. Sample: PBMCs. The chain uses TRBV7-2 and TRBJ1-1, with D maybe TRBD1 (6 bases). This CDR3 is CASSLTSGVFTEAFF. The CDR3 nucleotides read TGTGCCAGCAGCTTAACCTCAGGGGTGTTCACTGAAGCTTTCTTT.